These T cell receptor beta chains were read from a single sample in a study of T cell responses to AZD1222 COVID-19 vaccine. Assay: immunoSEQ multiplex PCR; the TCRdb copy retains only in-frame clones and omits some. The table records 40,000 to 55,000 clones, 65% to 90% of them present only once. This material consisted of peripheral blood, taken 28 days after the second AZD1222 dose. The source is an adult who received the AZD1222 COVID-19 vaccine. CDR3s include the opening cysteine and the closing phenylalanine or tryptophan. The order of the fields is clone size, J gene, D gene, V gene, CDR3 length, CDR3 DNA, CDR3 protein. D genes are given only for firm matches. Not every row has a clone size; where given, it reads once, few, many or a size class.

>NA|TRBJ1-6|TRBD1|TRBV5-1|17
TGCGCCAGCAGCCTTACAGGGGGCGGCTCCTATAATTCACCCCTCCACTTT
CASSLTGGGSYNSPLHF
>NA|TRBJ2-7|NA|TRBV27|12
TGTGCCAGCCGGGGACTCTCCTACGAGCAGTACTTC
CASRGLSYEQYF
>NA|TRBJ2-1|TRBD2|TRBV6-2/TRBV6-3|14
TGTGCCAGCAGTTTGACTAGCGGATACAATGAGCAGTTCTTC
CASSLTSGYNEQFF
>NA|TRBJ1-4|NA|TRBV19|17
TGTGCCAGTAGTATAGATCTAGGTGGGGAAACTAATGAAAAACTGTTTTTT
CASSIDLGGETNEKLFF
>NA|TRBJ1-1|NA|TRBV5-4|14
TGTGCCAGCAGCTCAAAGACAGGGAACACTGAAGCTTTCTTT
CASSSKTGNTEAFF
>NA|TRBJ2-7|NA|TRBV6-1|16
TGTGCCAGCAGTGAACGCCGCAGGGGGGGTGGCCACGAGCAGTACTTC
CASSERRRGGGHEQYF
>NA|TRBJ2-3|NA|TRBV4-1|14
TGCGCCAGCAGCCCCCAGCCTCACGGGGATACGCAGTATTTT
CASSPQPHGDTQYF
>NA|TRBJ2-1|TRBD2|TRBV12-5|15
TGTGCTAGTGGCTCCGGGACTAGCGGCAAGAATGAGCAGTTCTTC
CASGSGTSGKNEQFF
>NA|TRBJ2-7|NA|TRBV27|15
TGTGCCAGCAGTTTTTATGTCAGGGGAGGGGGCGAGCAGTACTTC
CASSFYVRGGGEQYF
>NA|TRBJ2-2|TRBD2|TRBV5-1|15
TGCGCCAGCAGCGAGACTAGCGGGGGATCCGGGGAGCTGTTTTTT
CASSETSGGSGELFF
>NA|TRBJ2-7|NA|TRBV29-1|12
TGCAGCGTTGAAGGGGCATCTTACGAGCAGTACTTC
CSVEGASYEQYF
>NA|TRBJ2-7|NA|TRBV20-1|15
TGCAGTGCTAGTACACCCGGGGGTGGATCCTACGAGCAGTACTTC
CSASTPGGGSYEQYF
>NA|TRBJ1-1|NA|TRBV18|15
TGTGCCAGCTCACCGGCGGACAGAGGTTTCGCTGAAGCTTTCTTT
CASSPADRGFAEAFF
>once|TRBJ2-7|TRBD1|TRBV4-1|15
TGCGCCAGCAGCCAGTCCGGGACAGGGGCCTACGAGCAGTACTTC
CASSQSGTGAYEQYF
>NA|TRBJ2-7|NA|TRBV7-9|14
TGTGCCAGCAGCTACCACGGGGGCCTTGAGGAGCAGTACTTC
CASSYHGGLEEQYF
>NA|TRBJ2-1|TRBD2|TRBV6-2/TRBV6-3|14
TGTGCCAGCAGCCCAGCTAGCGGGTACAATGAGCAGTTCTTC
CASSPASGYNEQFF
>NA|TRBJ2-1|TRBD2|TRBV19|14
TGTGCCAGTAGTCTCGGCCCGGGGGGGAATGAGCAGTTCTTC
CASSLGPGGNEQFF
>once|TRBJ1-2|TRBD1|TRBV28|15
TGTGCCAGCAGTTTTGGGGACAGGGTTAACTATGGCTACACCTTC
CASSFGDRVNYGYTF
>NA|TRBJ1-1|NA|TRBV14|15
TGTGCCAGCAGCCAAACCTCTTGGGGGCAAACTGAAGCTTTCTTT
CASSQTSWGQTEAFF
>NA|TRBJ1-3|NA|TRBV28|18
TGTGCCAGCAGTTTATACGATACGGGGGGCACTCGGAGAAACACCATATATTTT
CASSLYDTGGTRRNTIYF
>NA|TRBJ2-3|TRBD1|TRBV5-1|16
TGCGCCAGCAGCGAAACAGGGGGTCAGAGCACAGATACGCAGTATTTT
CASSETGGQSTDTQYF
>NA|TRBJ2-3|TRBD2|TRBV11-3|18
TGTGCCAGCAGCTTAAGCCTTTGGCTAGCGGCTAGCACAGATACGCAGTATTTT
CASSLSLWLAASTDTQYF
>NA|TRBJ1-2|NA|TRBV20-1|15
TGCAGTGCTCGTGACGGCAGCTTCGTTAACTATGGCTACACCTTC
CSARDGSFVNYGYTF
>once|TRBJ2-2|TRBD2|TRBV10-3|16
TGTGCCATCAGTGGGGCCGCCAGCGGGAGCACCGGGGAGCTGTTTTTT
CAISGAASGSTGELFF
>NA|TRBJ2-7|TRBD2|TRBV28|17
TGTGCCAGCAGTCTCCCACCCCCTCTAGCGGGGACCTACGAGCAGTACTTC
CASSLPPPLAGTYEQYF
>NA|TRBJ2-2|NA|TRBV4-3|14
TGCGCCAGCAGCCAAGATCAAGGCACCGGGGAGCTGTTTTTT
CASSQDQGTGELFF
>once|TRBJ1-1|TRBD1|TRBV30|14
TGTGCCTGGAGGCGGACAGGGAGAGGCACTGAAGCTTTCTTT
CAWRRTGRGTEAFF
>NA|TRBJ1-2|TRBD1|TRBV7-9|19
TGTGCCAGCAGACGATTCCCGACAGGGCTGGGTTGGACTGACTATGGCTACACCTTC
CASRRFPTGLGWTDYGYTF
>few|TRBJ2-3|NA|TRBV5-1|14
TGCGCCAGCAGCTTGGTTGGGGTTTCAAATACGCAGTATTTT
CASSLVGVSNTQYF
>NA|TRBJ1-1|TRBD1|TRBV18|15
TGTGCCAGCTCACCACGCCCGACAGGGCCCACTGAAGCTTTCTTT
CASSPRPTGPTEAFF
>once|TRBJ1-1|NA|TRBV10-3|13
TGTGCCATCAGTATCTGGGAGGAATCTGAAGCTTTCTTT
CAISIWEESEAFF
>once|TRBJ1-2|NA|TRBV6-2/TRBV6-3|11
TGTGCCAGCAGTTCGACATCCGGCTACACCTTC
CASSSTSGYTF
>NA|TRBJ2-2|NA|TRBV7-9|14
TGTGCCAGCAGGCTACGTGGGAACACCGGGGAGCTGTTTTTT
CASRLRGNTGELFF
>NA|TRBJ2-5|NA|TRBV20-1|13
TGCAGTGCTAGTGCGGGCGATCAAGAGACCCAGTACTTC
CSASAGDQETQYF
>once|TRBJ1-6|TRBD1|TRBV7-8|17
TGTGCCAGCAGCTCCCAGACAGGGAGCTCCTATAATTCACCCCTCCACTTT
CASSSQTGSSYNSPLHF
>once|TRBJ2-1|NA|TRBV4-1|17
TGCGCCAGCAGCCAAGATATCGTGGGAGTGAAACGAAATGAGCAGTTCTTC
CASSQDIVGVKRNEQFF
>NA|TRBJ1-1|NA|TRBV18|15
TGTGCCAGCTCACCCCTGAAGGGGATCGGTACTGAAGCTTTCTTT
CASSPLKGIGTEAFF
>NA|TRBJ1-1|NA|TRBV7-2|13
TGTGCCAGCAGCCCTCTCCGAAACACTGAAGCTTTCTTT
CASSPLRNTEAFF
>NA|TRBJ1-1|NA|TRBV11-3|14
TGTGCCAGCAGCTTAGGGGGTCCGAACACTGAAGCTTTCTTT
CASSLGGPNTEAFF
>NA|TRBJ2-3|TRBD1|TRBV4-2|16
TGTGCCAGCAGCCAAGTAACAGGGGGAGCGGGCCATACGCAGTATTTT
CASSQVTGGAGHTQYF
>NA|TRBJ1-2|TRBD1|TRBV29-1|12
TGCAGCGTGGGGGACAGGGACTATGGCTACACCTTC
CSVGDRDYGYTF
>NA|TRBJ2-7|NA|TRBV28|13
TGTGCCAGCACAACTAATGGGGGATGGGAGCAGTACTTC
CASTTNGGWEQYF
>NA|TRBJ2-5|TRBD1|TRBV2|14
TGTGCCAGCAGTGACCTGGGACAGCAAGAGACCCAGTACTTC
CASSDLGQQETQYF
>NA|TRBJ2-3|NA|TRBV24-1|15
TGTGCCACCAGTGGGAGCAGGGTTATCACAGATACGCAGTATTTT
CATSGSRVITDTQYF
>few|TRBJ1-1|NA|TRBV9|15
TGTGCCAGCAGCGATCCGGGACACTCGGCCACTGAAGCTTTCTTT
CASSDPGHSATEAFF
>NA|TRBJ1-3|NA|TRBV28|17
TGTGCCAGCAGTCCGCCGAGAGGGACCTTCTCTGGAAACACCATATATTTT
CASSPPRGTFSGNTIYF